This T cell receptor beta chain derives from a study of T cells in Graves' hyperthyroidism and ophthalmopathy. This CDR3 spans 14 amino acids. The germline V gene has CDR1 SGHTA and CDR2 FQGNSA. Trimming removed 3 bases at V and 4 bases at J, with 9 bases between. The study enrolled patients aged 18 to 65 with newly diagnosed hyperthyroidism of under 2 months' duration. Thyroid ultrasound, orbital computed tomography, clinical symptoms, and serum thyroxine and TRAb underpinned diagnoses. About 10 ml fresh peripheral blood yielded the PBMCs. Notes on this clonotype: Its specificity is not known.

Study-level points and caveats: In validation, the model predicted ophthalmopathy. These predictions came a median approximately six months before onset.

RNA transcripts gave rise to amplified TCR beta CDR3 regions. HTBI primers were employed in a first-round RT-PCR of the TCR CDR3. TCRdb reprocessed the multiplex PCR reads with MiXCR, giving one entry per CDR3 protein. Of about 96,000 distinct CDR3 sequences in the sample, over 50% were seen once. Sequenced sample: blood. This receptor was taken from a middle-aged woman with Graves' hyperthyroidism. The chain employs TRBV7-2 and TRBJ1-4; D is unclear. The CDR3 sequence is CASSFIGLNEKLFF. CDR3 nucleotide sequence: TGTGCCAGCAGCTTCATCGGGCTTAATGAAAAACTGTTTTTT.